The clone carrying this T cell receptor (beta chain) was recorded at least ten times. What it recognizes is unknown. The sample is drawn from a study of T cells in Graves' hyperthyroidism and ophthalmopathy. General study findings and limits: Blood samples included most of the expanded thyroid clonotypes exceeding 0.001.

CDR3 length equals 15 residues. V lost 6 bases, J lost 0 bases, and 12 bases lay in between. Germline V lookup: CDR1 MNHNS, CDR2 SASEGT. Hyperthyroidism had been newly diagnosed in patients aged 18 to 65, and its duration was under 2 months. TCR beta CDR3 sequences were amplified from RNA transcripts. The HTBI primer set served for first-round RT-PCR of the TCR CDR3. TCRdb itself ran the multiplex PCR reads through MiXCR, one entry per CDR3 protein. The sample consists of 250,000 to 350,000 distinct CDR3 sequences, 16% of them appearing once. This receptor was obtained from a man aged 25 to 45 with Graves' hyperthyroidism. The chain has TRBV6-1 and TRBJ1-5, with no clear D. The sample taken for sequencing was blood. In nucleotides, the CDR3 is TGTGCCAGCAGCCCACGACATTATAGCAATCAGCCCCAGCATTTT. This sequence encodes CASSPRHYSNQPQHF.